The 7 T cell receptor beta chains below come from one sample, sequenced in a study of shared clonotypes between healthy human individuals. The assay was immunoSEQ multiplex PCR, and TCRdb's table has in-frame clones only and misses some. The sample consists of hundreds of thousands of clones, around three quarters of them appearing once. Sequencing was done on a sample of memory CD4+ T cells sorted from blood. This sample's subset: CD45RA-negative fraction. Receptors were obtained from a woman aged 25 to 39 in good health.

The V and J genes are TRBV18 and TRBJ2-7; a possible D gene is TRBD1 (6 bases). Germline lookup yields CDR1 KGHSH and CDR2 LQKENI. The CDR3 length is 15 residues. Deletions cut 5 bases from V and 2 bases from J, with 16 bases between. CDR3 residues: CASSEQGNDPYEQYF. The CDR3 nucleotides read TGTGCCAGCTCAGAACAGGGAAACGATCCCTACGAGCAGTACTTC.

This clone has a count of ten or more. V gene TRBV9 combines with J gene TRBJ2-1; 15 bases are a match to TRBD2. Germline V CDR1 and CDR2: SGDLS, YYNGEE. The ends lost 3 bases at V and 8 bases at J; junction bases unmatched: 6. CDR3 length equals 16 residues. The CDR3 nucleotides read TGTGCCAGCAGCGCAGGACTAGCGGGAGGGAGGGATGAGCAGTTCTTC. As protein: CASSAGLAGGRDEQFF.

The V gene is TRBV4-1, the J gene TRBJ1-4; 9 bases match TRBD1. In germline, CDR1 is MGHRA, CDR2 YSYEKL. The CDR3 totals 15 residues. The junction had 1 base not matched to a gene; V was cut back by 1 base and J by 4 bases. CDR3 sequence reads: CASSQGDRDNEKLFF. DNA of the CDR3: TGCGCCAGCAGCCAAGGGGACAGGGATAATGAAAAACTGTTTTTT.

As regards this clone: A much more abundant neighbour one base away suggests this may be a read error. The chain carries TRBV7-2 and TRBJ2-5; D unresolved. Germline-derived CDR1 and CDR2 are SGHTA and FQGNSA. The V gene lost 6 bases and the J gene lost 1 base, with 9 bases spanning the gap. The CDR3 covers 13 residues. CDR3 sequence: CASSSGLQETQYF. CDR3 sequence (DNA): TGTGCCAGCAGTTCCGGCCTCCAAGAGACCCAGTACTTC.

V gene TRBV2 combines with J gene TRBJ1-2; D is possibly TRBD1 (5 bases). Germline values: CDR1 SNHLY, CDR2 FYNNEI. This CDR3 contains 14 residues. V lost 6 bases and J lost 4, with 15 bases in between. CDR3 region: CASSHNGDFYGYTF. The CDR3 DNA follows: TGTGCCAGCAGCCACAATGGGGACTTCTATGGCTACACCTTC.

J is TRBJ2-1 and V is TRBV14, with 10 bases identical to TRBD2. Germline V gives CDR1 SGHDN, CDR2 FVKESK. The V and J ends lost 0 bases and 9 bases, in that order; junction bases with no gene match: 8. The length of the CDR3 is 16 residues. The CDR3 loop reads CASSQELAGRGGEQFF. Here the CDR3 DNA reads TGTGCCAGCAGCCAAGAACTAGCGGGACGAGGAGGTGAGCAGTTCTTC.

Details on this clone: The same CDR3 arises from other DNA sequences in this sample as well. This chain uses TRBV7-9 with TRBJ2-5; D is unresolved. This CDR3 is 14 amino acids long. The germline gives CDR1 SEHNR, CDR2 FQNEAQ (reference sequence). With 5 bases removed from V and 2 bases from J, the gap between germline ends came to 12 bases. In DNA, the CDR3 is TGTGCCAGCAGCCCGCCCGCCGGGCAAGAGACCCAGTACTTC. Its translation: CASSPPAGQETQYF.